This entry lists 19 T cell receptor beta chains sequenced from one sample in a study of blood T cell repertoires in COVID-19. Profiling relied on immunoSEQ multiplex PCR, and the TCRdb table lists in-frame clones only, not all of them. The repertoire includes about 190,000 clones, around 83% of them detected once, and less than 3.5% sits in the top ten. Sequenced sample: peripheral blood. The receptors come from a man in his forties or fifties with active or convalescent COVID-19.

This rearrangement joins TRBV28 to TRBJ2-6; TRBD1 aligns across 8 bases. Per the germline V gene, CDR1 is MDHEN and CDR2 is SYDVKM. V gave up 4 bases and J gave up 3 bases; unmatched junction bases: 2. The CDR3 loop spans 15 amino acids. The CDR3 sequence: CASSWTGSGANVLTF. The CDR3 DNA sequence: TGTGCCAGCAGTTGGACAGGGAGTGGGGCCAACGTCCTGACTTTC.

V is TRBV5-6 and J is TRBJ2-1; TRBD2 agrees at 9 bases. Per germline, CDR1 SGHDT and CDR2 YYEEEE. The V segment lost 0 bases and the J segment 4 bases; nucleotides outside the gene matches: 5. The CDR3 covers 16 residues. Written as DNA, the CDR3 is TGTGCCAGCAGCTTGGCCCGGCTAGCGGGGTACAATGAGCAGTTCTTC. As protein: CASSLARLAGYNEQFF.

The V call is TRBV5-1, the J call TRBJ2-3; D gene ambiguous. CDR3 length: 14 amino acids. Germline CDR1 reads SGHRS; CDR2 reads YFSETQ. Trimming took 4 bases from V and 5 from J, leaving 14 bases between them. CDR3 loop: CASSPYPSEDTQYF. The CDR3 DNA is TGCGCCAGCAGCCCTTACCCCTCAGAAGATACGCAGTATTTT.

This clone appeared a single time. The gene calls are TRBV4-1 and TRBJ2-5, with 7 bases fitting TRBD1. The CDR3 has 15 amino acids. V lost 0 bases to trimming and J lost 5 bases; unmatched junction nucleotides: 6. Germline CDR1 and CDR2: MGHRA and YSYEKL. CDR3 nucleotides: TGCGCCAGCAGCCAAGATCCTACAGGGGTCGAGACCCAGTACTTC. It yields the protein CASSQDPTGVETQYF.

The rearrangement joins TRBV12-3 or TRBV12-4 to TRBJ1-1; D ambiguous. The V end lost 6 bases, the J end lost 2 bases, and 10 bases lay between the germline ends. This CDR3 contains 13 residues. The CDR3 nucleotides are TGTGCCAGCAGCCAACGTAGTAACACTGAAGCTTTCTTT. This translates into CASSQRSNTEAFF.

This rearrangement joins TRBV5-4 to TRBJ2-7; 8 positions match TRBD2. The J segment lost 6 bases and the V segment lost 3 bases, leaving 11 bases of the junction unmatched. This CDR3 spans 15 amino acids. Germline CDR1 SGHNT, CDR2 YYREEE (reference sequence). CDR3 amino acids: CASSSPGLDRAEQYF. CDR3 bases: TGTGCCAGCAGCTCCCCGGGACTAGATCGGGCCGAGCAGTACTTC.

The CDR3 region is CASSPTTSGGYEQYF. The CDR3 coding sequence is TGTGCCAGCAGTCCGACGACTAGCGGGGGATACGAGCAGTACTTC. This sequence joins TRBV27 and TRBJ2-7; 12 bases line up with TRBD2. The germline gives CDR1 MNHEY, CDR2 SMNVEV (reference sequence). The CDR3 spans 15 residues. The ends lost 5 bases at V and 4 bases at J; junction bases unmatched: 6.

The J gene is TRBJ1-5, the V gene TRBV19, with D unclear. In germline, CDR1 is LNHDA, CDR2 SQIVND (reference sequence). Trimming left V 4 bases short and J 2 bases short, with 12 bases between. The CDR3 runs to 15 residues. In DNA form, the CDR3 reads TGTGCCAGTAGTAGTAGCAAGTCTGGCAATCAGCCCCAGCATTTT. Translation: CASSSSKSGNQPQHF.

The chain couples TRBV19 to TRBJ1-6, with 7 nucleotides matching TRBD1. This CDR3 spans 15 amino acids. Germline CDR1 is LNHDA and CDR2 is SQIVND (reference sequence). Trimming took 1 base from V and 7 from J; bases not matched to a gene: 4. CDR3 coding DNA: TGTGCCAGTAGTATAGCCGGGACAGCAAATTCACCCCTCCACTTT. It is translated as CASSIAGTANSPLHF.

The V and J genes are TRBV5-1 and TRBJ2-5; TRBD2 matches 9 bases. Trimming cost V 0 bases and J 5 bases; bases outside gene matches: 5. In germline, CDR1 is SGHRS, CDR2 YFSETQ. This CDR3 is 15 amino acids long. The CDR3 is CASSLEGSGGETQYF. CDR3 nucleotide sequence: TGCGCCAGCAGCTTGGAAGGTAGCGGGGGCGAGACCCAGTACTTC.

The chain employs TRBV7-6 and TRBJ1-1; the D is unclear. The CDR3 covers 13 residues. CDR1 is SGHVS and CDR2 is FNYEAQ in the germline V gene. With 3 bases removed from V and 1 base from J, the gap between germline ends came to 6 bases. CDR3 in DNA: TGTGCCAGCAGCTTGACACGGAACACTGAAGCTTTCTTT. Translating gives CASSLTRNTEAFF. Based on the CDR3 plus reference TRBV7-6 and TRBJ1-1, the full variable domain is GAGVSQSPRYKVTKRGQDVALRCDPISGHVSLYWYRQALGQGPEFLTYFNYEAQQDKSGLPNDRFSAERPEGSISTLTIQRTEQRDSAMYRCASSLTRNTEAFFGQGTRLTVV.

The genes are TRBV21-1 and TRBJ1-1; the D call TRBD1 from the table was never checked on the DNA. TRBV21-1 is a listed pseudogene. The CDR3 totals 14 residues. The CDR3 DNA reads as TGTGCCAGCGGATGGGACAGGGGGAACACTGAAGCTTTCTTT. Translation: CASGWDRGNTEAFF.

The chain combines TRBV5-1 with TRBJ2-2, with TRBD1 matching over 9 bases. V dropped 4 bases and J dropped 4; count of bases not matched to a gene: 5. The CDR3 length is 15 residues. Germline-derived CDR1 and CDR2 are SGHRS and YFSETQ. This CDR3 reads CASSVRDRVTGELFF. CDR3 bases: TGCGCCAGCAGCGTCCGGGACAGGGTCACCGGGGAGCTGTTTTTT.

This sequence joins TRBV19 and TRBJ2-3, with TRBD1 matching 9 bases. The CDR3 runs to 14 residues. V lost 10 bases and J lost 5; bases outside the gene matches: 10. From germline, CDR1 is LNHDA and CDR2 SQIVND (reference sequence). The CDR3 spells CAIPTGGRGDTQYF. DNA of the CDR3: TGTGCCATTCCCACAGGGGGCCGTGGAGATACGCAGTATTTT.

This rearrangement joins TRBV29-1 to TRBJ2-7; D unclear. Trimming left V 6 bases short and J 3 bases short, with 18 bases between. There are 14 residues in the CDR3. Germline V lookup: CDR1 SQVTM, CDR2 ANQGSEA. CDR3 amino acids: CSVKSAATNYEQYF. The CDR3 DNA reads TGCAGCGTAAAGTCCGCAGCGACCAACTACGAGCAGTACTTC.

The rearrangement uses TRBV6-5 and TRBJ2-5, with no clear D. There are 15 residues in the CDR3. Germline lookup yields CDR1 MNHEY and CDR2 SVGAGI. Trimming pared 2 bases from V and 2 bases from J, leaving 12 bases between. CDR3 in DNA: TGTGCCAGCAGTTACCGTAACGGTTGGCAAGAGACCCAGTACTTC. Amino acid sequence: CASSYRNGWQETQYF.

The J gene is TRBJ1-4, the V gene TRBV19; TRBD1 agrees at 11 bases. This CDR3 region has 17 residues. CDR1 and CDR2 (germline): LNHDA, SQIVND (reference sequence). V lost 3 bases to trimming and J lost 4 bases; unmatched junction nucleotides: 7. CDR3 sequence reads: CASSMSDRGLVNEKLFF. The CDR3 DNA sequence: TGTGCCAGTAGTATGTCGGACAGGGGGCTGGTTAATGAAAAACTGTTTTTT.

V gene TRBV29-1 combines with J gene TRBJ2-7, with TRBD1 matching over 8 bases. Germline CDR1 reads SQVTM; CDR2 reads ANQGSEA. The CDR3 runs 13 residues. V was pared by 6 bases and J by 2 bases, with 6 bases of the junction left unmatched. CDR3 amino acids: CSVGTGGTYEQYF. The CDR3 DNA reads TGCAGCGTGGGGACAGGAGGGACCTACGAGCAGTACTTC.

The chain couples TRBV6-5 to TRBJ1-2; 8 positions agree with TRBD1. Germline V gives CDR1 MNHEY, CDR2 SVGAGI. V was pared by 5 bases and J by 1 base, with 6 bases of the junction left unmatched. The CDR3 sequence is 15 residues long. The CDR3 nucleotides are TGTGCCAGCAGTCCCTACAGGGGGAATAACTATGGCTACACCTTC. Its translation: CASSPYRGNNYGYTF.